This T cell receptor (beta chain) was obtained from a study of T cell responses to AZD1222 COVID-19 vaccine (dated by TCRdb to the early 2020s). Background for the entire study: AZD1222 recipients with second doses at about 4 weeks or about 12 weeks were pooled, because spike-specific TCR depth and breadth did not differ between schedules. Trial participants were enrolled into age subgroups of 18-55, 56-69 and 70-plus years, which contained about 150, 27 and 61 TCR-sequenced participants, respectively. TCR sequencing covered 230 or so trial participants: 207 given two doses of AZD1222 and approximately 25 given two doses of MenACWY control vaccine.

About this clone itself: Its antigen remains unidentified. No qualities accompany the bases; no much larger clone lies one base away.

The CDR3 regions of human TCRbeta chains were subjected to immunosequencing. In the source study's methods: TCRs in the repertoires were matched against a reference library of SARS-CoV-2-specific TCRs that had been generated with the MIRA antigen-specificity platform. Breadth was defined as the fraction of unique TCRs that were SARS-CoV-2-associated, and depth was defined as the fraction of total T cells that were SARS-CoV-2-associated. Using the MIRA data, each spike-specific TCR was mapped to the spike region that the TCR reacts to and placed in a CD4 or CD8 class. Log10-transformed breadth and depth values were compared by one-way ANOVA with Sidak's multiple comparisons tests. TCRdb's version of the immuneACCESS table is confined to in-frame rearrangements and falls short of the full clone set. An unresolved V gene accounts for under half of the shortfall where checked; the remainder is of unknown origin. V and J calls and clone size follow that table, whereas D and trimming were derived from the DNA. In this sample the table shows roughly 96,000 clones, about 89% of which occur a single time. About 1.5% of the sample is taken by the ten largest.

Trimming at the junction amounts to 2 bases on V and 9 bases on J, and the germline ends lie 6 bases apart. Spanning cysteine to phenylalanine, the CDR3 consists of 11 amino acids. Kept here is only the CDR3 DNA, which spans 33 bases and is read in frame from base 1. The germline V gene encodes CDR1 SGHDT and CDR2 YYEEEE. What the authors observed across the whole study: A significant rise in spike-specific TCR breadth and depth was observed after two AZD1222 doses relative to day 0 and relative to MenACWY recipients. Because no day 14 peak-response samples were available, the repertoires could be characterized only after the peak T cell response. Reportedly, almost half of the unique spike-specific TCRs recognized epitopes lying outside the regions that are mutated in the B.1.351 and B.1.1.7 variants. Most participants were white British and females outnumbered males, and the authors suggested that clonal diversity may have been underestimated. CD4 TCRs associated with the vaccine covered the entire spike protein, and the dominant responses were in regions 160-218 and 743-854. Conclusions about previously exposed vaccinees are limited, since just 6 or 7 AZD1222 recipients were seropositive for SARS-CoV-2 at baseline. In the small 56-69-year group, the increase in depth fell short of significance, most likely because of low power.

Sample time point, as interpreted from the label and publication: baseline before first vaccination. Vaccinee samples came from UK trials COV001 and COV002, including a single-blind randomized controlled phase 2/3 trial of AZD1222 (ChAdOx1 nCoV-19) in healthy adults. Trial participant PBMC samples were collected at day 0 and day 28 after the second dose for TCRbeta chain sequencing. This TCR derives from an adult in good health. The chain employs TRBV5-6 and TRBJ1-5; confidence is insufficient to name the D gene. Sequenced material: peripheral blood, taken on day 0 of AZD1222 vaccination. The DNA sequence is as follows: TGTGCCAGCAGCTTTACTACGCCCCAGCATTTT. This yields the protein CASSFTTPQHF.